This TCR beta chain was obtained from a study of glioma-infiltrating T cells. This clonotype was recorded a few times. The CDR3 runs 14 residues. Trimming removed 3 bases at V and 14 bases at J, with 17 bases between. Amplification of TCR alpha and beta CDR3 regions from RNA used iRepertoire nested multiplex PCR. Via MiXCR, TCRdb re-called the multiplex PCR reads, giving one row per CDR3 protein. The sample lists 100,000 to 150,000 distinct CDR3 sequences; roughly a quarter were seen once. This rearrangement joins TRBV12-3 or TRBV12-4 to TRBJ1-6, with TRBD1 as a possible D gene (5 bases). The TCR was taken from a human donor with low-grade glioma or glioblastoma, undergoing nonglioma brain surgery, or in good health (not recorded which). Sequencing input: glioma tissue, nonneoplastic brain tissue, or PBMCs (not recorded which). In nucleotides, the CDR3 is TGTGCCAGCAGTTTGGACACCCTCTACGCATCCCTCCACTTT. This encodes CASSLDTLYASLHF.